This T cell receptor (beta chain) was retrieved from a study of CD8+ T cells in alopecia areata. Study-wide background: Patients remained on tofacitinib for 6 to 18 months and then went 6 months without it. Study-level results: Scalp lesions, especially in alopecia totalis/universalis, had higher clonality than normal scalp.

This clone has just a few counts. Antigen specificity is unknown. Sequencing templates came from extracted RNA that was reverse transcribed into cDNA. Sequencing used immunoSEQ multiplex PCR; TCRdb keeps in-frame clones, though not all of them. The repertoire includes 140,000 to 150,000 clones, about 51% of them detected once, and less than 1% sits in the top ten. Sorted populations comprised CD4+ and CD8+ T cells obtained from PBMCs. The receptor comes from a human donor with alopecia areata. The input for sequencing was CD4+ T cells sorted from blood, taken at week 0.

The CDR3 reads CASSLDEIRGAEQYF. The CDR3 DNA follows: TGTGCCAGCAGCCTCGACGAGATACGGGGTGCCGAGCAGTACTTC. The chain uses TRBV7-8 and TRBJ2-7; weak D call: TRBD2 (5 bases). Germline lookup yields CDR1 SGHVS and CDR2 FQNEAQ. Trimming shortened V by 5 bases and J by 6 bases, and 20 bases separated the two germline ends. The CDR3 length is 15 residues.